What follows is one TCR beta chain and its context. Its antigen is still unknown. The data were taken from a study of CD8+CD57+ T cells in acquired aplastic anemia. Study-wide context: Sorting CD4+ and CD8+ cells gave DNA averaging about 3.2 ug. Study results and caveats: Patients and controls shared twenty-nine CD8+ CDR3 sequences, highly expressed in patients.

By flow cytometry, patients selected for sequencing had shown an expansion of CD8+CD57+ cells. In all patients, the disease was severe acquired aplastic anemia. None of the patients had been given any therapy when their blood was sampled. V was pared by 4 bases and J by 6 bases, with 5 bases of the junction left unmatched. Germline assignment: CDR1 SGHTA and CDR2 FQGNSA. The CDR3 spans 14 residues. Investigators profiled TCR beta VDJ and CDR3 from genomic DNA template. One entry per CDR3 protein results from TCRdb running MiXCR on the reads. The repertoire holds hundreds of thousands of distinct CDR3 sequences, with around 33% as singletons.

This clonotype was obtained from a human donor with aplastic anemia. The chain couples TRBV7-2 to TRBJ2-2; TRBD1 agrees at 7 bases. The sample taken for sequencing was sorted CD4+, CD8+, or CD8+CD57+ T cells (not recorded which) from PBMCs. The CDR3 is CASSSDRVSGELFF. Written as DNA, the CDR3 is TGTGCCAGCAGCTCAGACAGGGTGTCCGGGGAGCTGTTTTTT.